The rows below give T cell receptor beta chains drawn from one sample of a study of PD-L1 blockade in urothelial cancer. TCRdb keeps only in-frame clones here, not all; method: immunoSEQ multiplex PCR. The table has tens of thousands of clones, 60% to 85% seen once. The sequencing here drew on PBMCs, taken around atezolizumab (anti-PD-L1) treatment. The source of these receptors is a man aged 65-85 years with urothelial cancer. Both conserved end residues are part of each CDR3. A D gene is named only where the DNA matches it firmly. Some rows mark clone size as missing; the rest say once, few, many or name a class of expanded clone.

V: TRBV5-1; D: -; J: TRBJ2-7; size: -; CDR3: CASSVQGSSYEQYF; DNA: TGCGCCAGCAGCGTACAGGGAAGCTCCTACGAGCAGTACTTC
V: TRBV14; D: -; J: TRBJ2-7; size: -; CDR3: CASSKQGYEQYF; DNA: TGTGCCAGCAGCAAACAGGGCTACGAGCAGTACTTC
V: TRBV7-9; D: -; J: TRBJ2-5; size: -; CDR3: CASSLAGETQYF; DNA: TGTGCCAGCAGCTTAGCCGGGGAGACCCAGTACTTC
V: TRBV5-4; D: TRBD1; J: TRBJ2-1; size: -; CDR3: CASSSPGQGWNEQFF; DNA: TGTGCCAGCAGCTCCCCGGGACAGGGGTGGAATGAGCAGTTCTTC
V: TRBV27; D: TRBD1; J: TRBJ2-7; size: -; CDR3: CASMRGTADHEQYF; DNA: TGTGCCAGCATGCGTGGGACAGCGGACCACGAGCAGTACTTC
V: TRBV29-1; D: -; J: TRBJ1-1; size: -; CDR3: CSVAPQGLMNTEAFF; DNA: TGCAGCGTTGCGCCGCAGGGCCTAATGAACACTGAAGCTTTCTTT
V: TRBV27; D: -; J: TRBJ2-1; size: -; CDR3: CASSLSGNRDEQFF; DNA: TGTGCCAGCAGTTTGAGCGGGAACAGGGATGAGCAGTTCTTC
V: TRBV6-6; D: TRBD1; J: TRBJ1-1; size: -; CDR3: CASSSGTVNTEAFF; DNA: TGTGCCAGCAGTTCCGGGACAGTGAACACTGAAGCTTTCTTT
V: TRBV6-1; D: -; J: TRBJ2-7; size: -; CDR3: CASSDAGYEQYF; DNA: TGTGCCAGCAGTGACGCAGGATACGAGCAGTACTTC
V: TRBV30; D: TRBD1; J: TRBJ2-7; size: -; CDR3: CASHGTGGYEQYF; DNA: TGTGCCTCTCACGGGACAGGGGGCTACGAGCAGTACTTC
V: TRBV5-5; D: -; J: TRBJ1-5; size: -; CDR3: CASSLGLPVSNQPQHF; DNA: TGTGCCAGCAGCTTGGGACTGCCCGTAAGCAATCAGCCCCAGCATTTT
V: TRBV19; D: -; J: TRBJ2-3; size: once; CDR3: CASSIDQGFYTDTQYF; DNA: TGTGCCAGTAGTATAGACCAGGGTTTTTATACGGATACGCAGTATTTT
V: TRBV6-5; D: -; J: TRBJ2-1; size: -; CDR3: CASSYGAGLYNEQFF; DNA: TGTGCCAGCAGTTACGGGGCGGGACTTTACAATGAGCAGTTCTTC
V: TRBV11-2; D: TRBD1; J: TRBJ2-7; size: once; CDR3: CASSFTNTDRVEYF; DNA: TGTGCCAGCAGCTTCACTAATACGGACAGGGTAGAGTACTTC
V: TRBV29-1; D: -; J: TRBJ2-2; size: -; CDR3: CSASRDRNTGELFF; DNA: TGCAGCGCCAGCCGAGACAGGAACACCGGGGAGCTGTTTTTT
V: TRBV5-1; D: -; J: TRBJ2-3; size: -; CDR3: CASSVPSTDTQYF; DNA: TGCGCCAGCAGCGTCCCTAGCACAGATACGCAGTATTTT
V: TRBV27; D: -; J: TRBJ1-1; size: -; CDR3: CASSLGQNTEAFF; DNA: TGTGCCAGCAGTCTGGGACAGAACACTGAAGCTTTCTTT
V: TRBV27; D: -; J: TRBJ2-3; size: -; CDR3: CASRSTGTDTQYF; DNA: TGTGCCAGCAGATCTACTGGCACAGATACGCAGTATTTT
V: TRBV7-6; D: TRBD1; J: TRBJ2-7; size: once; CDR3: CASSLFPGGTGDFEQYF; DNA: TGTGCCAGCAGCTTATTCCCCGGGGGGACAGGGGATTTCGAGCAGTACTTC
V: TRBV2; D: TRBD1; J: TRBJ2-7; size: -; CDR3: CASGDRSYEQYF; DNA: TGTGCCAGTGGGGACAGGTCCTACGAGCAGTACTTC